This T cell receptor beta chain was captured by sequencing in a study of T cells in Graves' hyperthyroidism and ophthalmopathy. CDR1 is MDHEN and CDR2 is SYDVKM in the germline V gene. The CDR3 has 14 amino acids. V shed 3 bases, J shed 8 bases, and the junction held 6 bases outside the gene matches. TCR beta CDR3 regions were amplified from RNA. The HTBI set primed first-round TCR CDR3 RT-PCR. TCRdb independently ran MiXCR on the multiplex PCR reads; one entry per CDR3 protein. There are some 600,000 distinct CDR3 sequences in the sample; 14% occur only once, and roughly 5.7% lies in the top ten. This sequence was found in a woman younger than 45 with Graves' hyperthyroidism that later progressed to Graves' ophthalmopathy. The chain joins TRBV28 to TRBJ2-2; 7 bases align to TRBD1. What was sequenced was blood. In DNA, the CDR3 is TGTGCCAGCAGTTTTCTTGAACAGGGGGGGGAGCTGTTTTTT. Its protein is CASSFLEQGGELFF.